The clone carrying this T cell receptor (beta chain) appeared once. This sample was included in a study of control samples from healthy donors and cancer patients. The data were produced by immunoSEQ multiplex PCR, yet TCRdb's version contains in-frame clones alone and is incomplete. Among about 150,000 clones listed, 88% were seen once. Germline CDR1 and CDR2: LNHDA and SQIVND (reference sequence). The CDR3 runs to 13 residues. The ends were cut back, 6 bases at V and 5 bases at J, with 14 bases in the middle. What was sequenced was blood. The receptor's source is a young man in good health. The chain recombines TRBV19 with TRBJ2-7; D possibly corresponds to TRBD2 (6 bases). This CDR3 is CASSPGGPNEQYF. CDR3 bases: TGTGCCAGTAGCCCCGGGGGACCCAACGAGCAGTACTTC.